These T cell receptor beta chains were read from a single sample in a study of cytomegalovirus exposure and HLA in healthy donors. Here immunoSEQ multiplex PCR was the method, and the copy in TCRdb shows in-frame clones only, minus some. The sample consists of 100,000 to 150,000 clones, nearly 90% of them appearing once. Sequencing was done on a sample of PBMCs. These receptors all stem from a woman younger than 35 in good health and CMV-seronegative. CDR3s leave out the opening cysteine and the closing phenylalanine or tryptophan. The order of the fields is V gene, CDR3 protein.

TRBV5-1	ASSLLQGATDTQY
TRBV27	ASKMAYTGELF
TRBV5-6	ASGDSPAGGNEQF
TRBV11-1	ASSLPGGQETQY
TRBV19	ATRTGGFGEQY
TRBV13	ASSSYSNTDTQY
TRBV5-5	ASTPETNTQY
TRBV15	ATSRGLSNQPQH
TRBV7-9	ASRYNADQPQH
TRBV7-9	ASSQMTGSYEQY
TRBV5-5	ASSQQGFYGYT
TRBV27	ASRGTGLQPQH
TRBV6-6	ASRGRQGSRYEQY
TRBV10-2	ASSVNRVSGNTIY
TRBV11-2	ASSLGTAYEQY
TRBV7-8	ASSLGSAYEQY
TRBV6-5	ASRRQGEAF
TRBV5-4	ASSLGGQGAIYGYT
TRBV5-5	ASSPPWAHEQY
TRBV19	ASSIGTGDYGYT
TRBV2	ASSGERGGSF
TRBV9	ASSLAGGLHNEQF
TRBV27	ASSRTTWTGIEGNGYT
TRBV19	ASSIQGPTETQY
TRBV11-2	ASRKDRSYTGELF
TRBV5-1	ASSSQGAPYNEQF